This T cell receptor (beta chain) was captured in a study of regulatory T cells in long-lasting Graves disease. Specified time point: newly diagnosed GD, antithyroid drugs for less than 3 months. The TCR library was made from RNA that had been extracted from PBMCs in TRIzol. Trimming stripped 2 bases from V and 6 bases from J, with 16 bases between. CDR1 DFQATT and CDR2 SNEGSKA come from the germline V gene (reference sequence). The CDR3 extends over 14 amino acids. HTBI primers from iRepertoire and Arm-PCR of CDR3 regions yielded the TCR beta libraries. TCRdb itself ran the multiplex PCR reads through MiXCR, one entry per CDR3 protein. The sample lists hundreds of thousands of distinct CDR3 sequences, over 15% occurring once. The same data also contributed to another study, on T cells in Graves' hyperthyroidism and ophthalmopathy. This second study notes: From stable hyperthyroidism, ophthalmopathy was separated by a 13 V-J model.

This chain links TRBV20-1 with TRBJ2-5, with D unresolved. The sample here was peripheral blood mononuclear cells (PBMCs), taken at new diagnosis, from a patient treated with antithyroid drugs. The TCR was taken from a woman aged 30 to 39 with Graves disease. In DNA form, the CDR3 reads TGCAGTGCTAGAAACATCTCTTTTGCAAAGACCCAGTACTTC. It codes for CSARNISFAKTQYF.